The T cell receptor (beta chain) under discussion was sequenced for a study of Ad26.COV2.S vaccination and SARS-CoV-2 variants. Indicated treatment: roughly 18 received Ad26.COV2.S at low or high dose, single or two shots; 5 received placebo; per-sample allocation not given. Vaccine and placebo recipients were sampled on day 63 after the first injection. In germline, CDR1 is MDHEN, CDR2 SYDVKM. With V trimmed by 6 bases and J by 6 bases, 11 bases remained unmatched. The CDR3 has 15 residues. TCRdb keeps only in-frame clones here, not all; method: immunoSEQ multiplex PCR. The sample consists of about 350,000 clones, roughly 91% of them appearing once.

The clonotype originates from a person between 18 and 65 years old who received the Ad26.COV2.S COVID-19 vaccine or a placebo. Sequenced material: peripheral blood, taken in a trial of Ad26.COV2.S vaccine versus placebo. The V call is TRBV28, the J call TRBJ2-3; TRBD2 matches at 8 bases. The CDR3 sequence is CASSPPGRAGDTQYF. CDR3 bases: TGTGCCAGCAGCCCCCCCGGGAGGGCCGGGGATACGCAGTATTTT.